Listed here is a single TCR beta chain. Profiling relied on immunoSEQ multiplex PCR, and the TCRdb table lists in-frame clones only, not all of them. The table includes about 140,000 clones, roughly 90% detected once. Looked up from germline, CDR1 is MNHEY and CDR2 is SVGAGI. Losses at the gene ends were 7 bases for V and 4 bases for J; bases not matched to a gene: 11. CDR3 size: 15 residues. These data belong to a study of blood T cell repertoires in COVID-19. Study as a whole: T cells, B-cell-depleted T cells, or PBMCs provided the cDNA or gDNA that served as material.

Sequencing used peripheral blood. This chain uses TRBV6-5 with TRBJ1-1; 8 bases are shared with TRBD1. This sequence originates from a human donor with COVID-19, enrolled during active disease. The donor label of this sample is uncertain. The CDR3 DNA reads as TGTGCCAGCACCACAGGGGGGGGAAGACTCACTGAAGCTTTCTTT. Amino acid sequence: CASTTGGGRLTEAFF.